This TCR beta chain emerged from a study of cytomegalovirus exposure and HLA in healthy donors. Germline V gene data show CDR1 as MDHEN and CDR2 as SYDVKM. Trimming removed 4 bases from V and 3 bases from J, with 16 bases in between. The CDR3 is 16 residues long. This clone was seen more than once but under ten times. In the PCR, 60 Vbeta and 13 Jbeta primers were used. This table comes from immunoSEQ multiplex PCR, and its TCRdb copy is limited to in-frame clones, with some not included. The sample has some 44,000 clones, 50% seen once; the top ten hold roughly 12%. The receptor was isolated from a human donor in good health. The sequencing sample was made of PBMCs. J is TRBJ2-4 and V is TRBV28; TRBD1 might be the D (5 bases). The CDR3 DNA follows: TGTGCCAGCAGTTCCCCCAGGGAAGCAAACAAAAACATTCAGTACTTC. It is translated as CASSSPREANKNIQYF.